This TCR beta chain came from a study of cytomegalovirus exposure and HLA in healthy donors. Regarding the study as a whole: As a later analysis revealed, most CMV-associated TCR beta chains appeared HLA-restricted. When presence/absence was analysed, sequencing depth was taken to be roughly uniform across donors.

V lost 7 bases, J lost 4 bases, and 10 bases lay in between. This CDR3 region has 13 residues. Germline-derived CDR1 and CDR2 are SNHLY and FYNNEI. For this clone: Its antigen is not known.

PCR used 60 Vbeta primers and 13 Jbeta primers. Data came from immunoSEQ multiplex PCR; TCRdb stores just in-frame clones and leaves some out. The ten top clones account for 1.3%, within a sample of about 160,000 clones. The source is an older woman in good health and CMV-seronegative. The chain is built from TRBV2 and TRBJ1-4, with D hard to call. Sequencing used PBMCs. The DNA for the CDR3 is TGTGCCAGCAATGGGCAGTTTAATGAAAAACTGTTTTTT. Its protein product is CASNGQFNEKLFF.